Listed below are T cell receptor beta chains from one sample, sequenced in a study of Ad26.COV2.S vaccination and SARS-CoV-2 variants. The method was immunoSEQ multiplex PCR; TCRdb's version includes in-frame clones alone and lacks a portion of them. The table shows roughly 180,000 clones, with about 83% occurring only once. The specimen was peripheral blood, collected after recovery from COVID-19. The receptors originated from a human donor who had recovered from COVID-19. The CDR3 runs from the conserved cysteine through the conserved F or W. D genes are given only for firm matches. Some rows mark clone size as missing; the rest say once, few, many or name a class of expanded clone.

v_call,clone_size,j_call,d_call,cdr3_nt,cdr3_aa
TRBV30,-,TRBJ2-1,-,TGTGCCTGGAGGACAGGAGGCCCTTACAATGAGCAGTTCTTC,CAWRTGGPYNEQFF
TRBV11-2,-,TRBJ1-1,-,TGTGCCAGCAGCTTAGCGACAGCGAACACTGAAGCTTTCTTT,CASSLATANTEAFF
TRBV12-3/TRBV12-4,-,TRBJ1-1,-,TGTGCCAGCAGTTTTGGGGGGAACACTGAAGCTTTCTTT,CASSFGGNTEAFF
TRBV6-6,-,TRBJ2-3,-,TGTGCCAGCACTCCCACCGCCGGGGGCGCTGGGGATACGCAGTATTTT,CASTPTAGGAGDTQYF
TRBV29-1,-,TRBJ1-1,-,TGCAGCGCCGGACAGATGGCCCCCGATGAAGCTTTCTTT,CSAGQMAPDEAFF
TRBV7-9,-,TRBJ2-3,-,TGTGCCAGCAGCTCCGGCGGGGTCACAGATACGCAGTATTTT,CASSSGGVTDTQYF
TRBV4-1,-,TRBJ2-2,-,TGCGCCAGCAGCCAAGGTGGGGACCTTACCGGGGAGCTGTTTTTT,CASSQGGDLTGELFF
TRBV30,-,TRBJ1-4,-,TGTGCCTGGAGTAGGACAGTGGGGGGTGAAAAACTGTTTTTT,CAWSRTVGGEKLFF
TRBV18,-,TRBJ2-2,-,TGTGCCAGCTCACTCCGACAGACGAACACCGGGGAGCTGTTTTTT,CASSLRQTNTGELFF
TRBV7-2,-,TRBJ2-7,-,TGTGCCAGCAGCTCCCAACGACAGTCCTCCTACGAGCAGTACTTC,CASSSQRQSSYEQYF
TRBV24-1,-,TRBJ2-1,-,TGTGCCACCAGTGATTTTAAAGGGACCGGACTTGCTGAGCAGTTCTTC,CATSDFKGTGLAEQFF
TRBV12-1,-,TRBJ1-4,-,TGTGCCAGCAGCCCTGCGGTGAGGGGGGATGAAAAACTGTTTTTT,CASSPAVRGDEKLFF
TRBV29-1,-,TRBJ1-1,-,TGCAGCGTTGTGGGCAGGCTGAACACTGAAGCTTTCTTT,CSVVGRLNTEAFF
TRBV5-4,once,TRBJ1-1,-,TGTGCCAGCAGCTTGGCGGTGAACACTGAAGCTTTCTTT,CASSLAVNTEAFF
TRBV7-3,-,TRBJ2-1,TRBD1,TGTGCCAGCAGCTTATCACAGGGGGCATCGGTTGAGCAGTTCTTC,CASSLSQGASVEQFF
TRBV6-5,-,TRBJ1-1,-,TGTGCCAGCAGCTCGGGACTCCGGAACACTGAAGCTTTCTTT,CASSSGLRNTEAFF
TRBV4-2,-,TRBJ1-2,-,TGTGCCAGCAGCCAAGCGAGGACCCTGTTTTATGGCTACACCTTC,CASSQARTLFYGYTF
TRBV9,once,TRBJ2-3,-,TGTGCCAGCAGCGTAGGGACTAAAACAGATACGCAGTATTTT,CASSVGTKTDTQYF
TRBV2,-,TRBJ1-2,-,TGTGCCAGCACCACGGGGCAGGACCTTAACTATGGCTACACCTTC,CASTTGQDLNYGYTF
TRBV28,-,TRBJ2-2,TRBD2,TGTGCCAGCAGTTTGGGAATAGCGGGGACTCGAGCCACCGGGGAGCTGTTTTTT,CASSLGIAGTRATGELFF
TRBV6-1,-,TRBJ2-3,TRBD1,TGTGCCAGCAGTGATACAGGGGGCACAGATACGCAGTATTTT,CASSDTGGTDTQYF
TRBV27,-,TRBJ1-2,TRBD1,TGTGCCAGCAGTTCACCTCAGGGGGGTTCGGTTTATGGCTACACCTTC,CASSSPQGGSVYGYTF
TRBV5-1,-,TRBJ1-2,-,TGCGCCAGCAGCCCTCGGTCTTCGTATGGCTACACCTTC,CASSPRSSYGYTF
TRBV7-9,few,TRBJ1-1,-,TGTGCCAGCAGCGGGGGAACTGAAGCTTTCTTT,CASSGGTEAFF
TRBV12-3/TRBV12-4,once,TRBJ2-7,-,TGTGCCAGCAGTTTGTGGGTCTACGAGCAGTACTTC,CASSLWVYEQYF
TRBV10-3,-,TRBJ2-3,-,TGTGCCATCGGCGGGGGCGGGTTCACAGATACGCAGTATTTT,CAIGGGGFTDTQYF
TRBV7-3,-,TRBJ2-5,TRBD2,TGTGCCAGCAGCTTAGGGAGCGGGGGGGCTTCTGAGACCCAGTACTTC,CASSLGSGGASETQYF